This T cell receptor beta chain appears in the sequencing data of a study of post-analysis software for immune sequencing data. Study findings and constraints: Included in a set of roughly five TRBV segments more frequent in patients than controls were TRBV5-6, TRBV5-1 and TRBV20-1.

Presence of unique molecular identifiers characterized the TCR beta cDNA libraries. TCRdb re-called the PCR reads with MiXCR, one entry per CDR3 protein. The table includes about 430,000 distinct CDR3 sequences, less than 40% detected once. The ends were cut back, 1 base at V and 2 bases at J, with 6 bases in the middle. CDR1 and CDR2 from the germline V gene are SGHAT and FQNNGV. There are 15 residues in the CDR3. This clonotype was counted a few times. No antigen is known for it. Sequencing input: blood. The clonotype originates from a girl aged 2 to 9 with multiple sclerosis. This chain links TRBV11-2 with TRBJ2-6; D uncertain. The CDR3 nucleotides read TGTGCCAGCAGCTTAGGGGCGCCTGGGGCCAACGTCCTGACTTTC. Translating it yields CASSLGAPGANVLTF.